In its sample, the clone carrying this T cell receptor beta chain was seen a few times. Its cognate antigen is unknown. The source of the sample is a study of post-analysis software for immune sequencing data. The study, taken as a whole, reports: TRBV segments more frequent in patients than in controls numbered about 5 and included TRBV5-6, TRBV5-1 and TRBV20-1.

The library was made from cDNA and included unique molecular identifiers. TCRdb re-called the PCR reads through MiXCR, storing one row per CDR3 protein. In the table there are around 710,000 distinct CDR3 sequences, 46% of which are singletons. Trimming removed 5 bases at V and 1 base at J, with 14 bases between. The germline V gene has CDR1 SGHVS and CDR2 FQNEAQ. This CDR3 is built from 15 residues. The sequence came from a girl aged 5-17 years with multiple sclerosis. The chain is built from TRBV7-8 and TRBJ2-5; possibly TRBD2 for D (5 bases). The sequenced sample consisted of blood. The CDR3 sequence is CASSPRRISQETQYF. The CDR3 DNA is TGTGCCAGCAGCCCTAGGAGGATTTCCCAAGAGACCCAGTACTTC.